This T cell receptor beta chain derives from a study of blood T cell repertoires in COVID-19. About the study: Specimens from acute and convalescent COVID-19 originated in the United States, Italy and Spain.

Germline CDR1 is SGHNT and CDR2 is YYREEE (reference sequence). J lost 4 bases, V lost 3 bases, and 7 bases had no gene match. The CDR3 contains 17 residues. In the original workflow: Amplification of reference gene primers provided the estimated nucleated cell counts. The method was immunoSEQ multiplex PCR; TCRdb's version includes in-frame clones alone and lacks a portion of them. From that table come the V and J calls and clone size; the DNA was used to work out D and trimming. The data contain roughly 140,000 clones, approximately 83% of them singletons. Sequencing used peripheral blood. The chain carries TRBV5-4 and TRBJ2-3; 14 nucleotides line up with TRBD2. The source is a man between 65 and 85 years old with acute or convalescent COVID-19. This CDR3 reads CASSSGLAGVVSDTQYF. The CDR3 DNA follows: TGTGCCAGCAGCTCGGGACTAGCGGGAGTAGTATCAGATACGCAGTATTTT.